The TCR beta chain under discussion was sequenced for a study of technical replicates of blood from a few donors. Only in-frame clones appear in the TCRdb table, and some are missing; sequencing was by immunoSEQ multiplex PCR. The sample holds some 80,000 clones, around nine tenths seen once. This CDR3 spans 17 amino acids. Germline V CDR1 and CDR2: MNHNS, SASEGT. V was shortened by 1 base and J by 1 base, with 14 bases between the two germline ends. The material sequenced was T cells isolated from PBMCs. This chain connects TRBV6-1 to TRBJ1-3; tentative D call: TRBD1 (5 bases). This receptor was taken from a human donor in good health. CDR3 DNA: TGTGCCAGCAGTGAAGAAGTAAGGACACCATCTGGAAACACCATATATTTT. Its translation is CASSEEVRTPSGNTIYF.